This T cell receptor (beta chain) was obtained from a study of blood T cell repertoires in COVID-19. About the research overall: The cDNA or gDNA used as material had been derived from T cells, B-cell-depleted T cells, or PBMCs.

The study assigned cohorts using participant-reported clinical history. Original processing notes: Amplification from reference gene primers served as the basis for estimated nucleated cell counts. Some clones are missing from TCRdb's copy, which holds only in-frame ones; the method was immunoSEQ multiplex PCR. V and J calls and clone size follow that table, whereas D and trimming were derived from the DNA. The table includes around 150,000 clones, 80% detected once. In this sample, this clone turned up a few times. CDR1 MNHNS and CDR2 SASEGT come from the germline V gene. V was shortened by 1 base and J by 5 bases, with 12 bases between the two germline ends. CDR3 length: 15 residues.

This rearrangement joins TRBV6-1 to TRBJ1-5, with D tentatively TRBD1 (5 bases). This clonotype originated in a man aged 35 to 55 who had recovered from COVID-19. The material sequenced was PBMCs or T cells enriched from blood (not recorded which). The CDR3 region has the DNA TGTGCCAGCAGTGAAGGGGCAGGGAACCATCAGCCCCAGCATTTT. Protein product: CASSEGAGNHQPQHF.